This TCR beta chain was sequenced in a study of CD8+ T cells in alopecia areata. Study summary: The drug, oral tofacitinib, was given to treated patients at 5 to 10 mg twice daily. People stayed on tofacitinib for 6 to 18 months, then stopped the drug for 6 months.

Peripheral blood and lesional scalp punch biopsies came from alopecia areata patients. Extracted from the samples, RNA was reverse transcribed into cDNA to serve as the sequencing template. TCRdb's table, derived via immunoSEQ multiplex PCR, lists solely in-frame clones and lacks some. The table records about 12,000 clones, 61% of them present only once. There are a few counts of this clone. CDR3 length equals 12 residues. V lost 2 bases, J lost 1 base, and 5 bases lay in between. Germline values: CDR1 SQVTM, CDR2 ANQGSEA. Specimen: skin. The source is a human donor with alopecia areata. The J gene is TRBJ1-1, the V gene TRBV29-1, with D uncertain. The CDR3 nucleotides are TGCAGCGTTGAAAGGGAGAACACTGAAGCTTTCTTT. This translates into CSVERENTEAFF.